This record concerns one TCR beta chain sequence. This record comes from a study of blood T cell repertoires in COVID-19. CDR1 SEHNR and CDR2 FQNEAQ come from the germline V gene (reference sequence). The CDR3 covers 14 residues. Trimming removed 4 bases at V and 3 bases at J, with 13 bases between. Generated by immunoSEQ multiplex PCR, the TCRdb table keeps only in-frame clones and is missing some. Among approximately 300,000 clones listed, about 90% were seen once. The sample taken for sequencing was PBMCs or T cells enriched from blood (not recorded which). The J gene is TRBJ2-7, the V gene TRBV7-9; D uncertain. This receptor was obtained from a woman aged 25 to 39 who had recovered from COVID-19. CDR3 DNA: TGTGCCAGCAGCTCGCTACAGAACCACTACGAGCAGTACTTC. It encodes CASSSLQNHYEQYF.